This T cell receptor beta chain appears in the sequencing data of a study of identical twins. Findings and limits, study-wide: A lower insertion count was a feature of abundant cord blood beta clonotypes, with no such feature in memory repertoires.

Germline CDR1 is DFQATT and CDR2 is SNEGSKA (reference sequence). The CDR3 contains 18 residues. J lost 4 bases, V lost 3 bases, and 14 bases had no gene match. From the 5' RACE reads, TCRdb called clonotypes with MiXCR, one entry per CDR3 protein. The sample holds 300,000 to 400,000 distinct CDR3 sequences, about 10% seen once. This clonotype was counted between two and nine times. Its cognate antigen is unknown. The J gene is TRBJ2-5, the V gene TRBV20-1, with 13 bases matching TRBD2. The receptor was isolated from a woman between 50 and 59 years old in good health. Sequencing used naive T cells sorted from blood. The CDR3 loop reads CSARRFGTSGVLGETQYF. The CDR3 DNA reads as TGCAGTGCTAGGCGCTTCGGGACTAGCGGGGTGTTGGGAGAGACCCAGTACTTC.